This TCR beta chain emerged from a study of blood T cell repertoires in COVID-19. Method: immunoSEQ multiplex PCR; TCRdb's copy keeps in-frame clones and lacks some. The sample yields some 530,000 clones, over 75% seen once. Sequenced sample: peripheral blood. This clonotype originated in a human donor in a cohort sampled during active COVID-19.

As DNA, the CDR3 is TGTGCCAGCAGCTTGACAGGGGACGGAAACACCATATATTTT. Translation gives CASSLTGDGNTIYF. V usage is TRBV7-9 and J usage is TRBJ1-3, with 8 bases fitting TRBD1. Trimming removed 3 bases from V and 4 bases from J; junction bases left unmatched: 2. The CDR3 contains 14 residues. CDR1 is SEHNR and CDR2 is FQNEAQ in the germline V gene (reference sequence).